The 24 T cell receptor beta chains below were found in one sample sequenced in a study of early T cells in non-severe SARS-CoV-2 infection. Each CDR3 protein is one row after TCRdb ran MiXCR on the 5' RACE reads. The sample has approximately 71,000 distinct CDR3 sequences; less than 15% are singletons. Sequencing input: whole blood. The receptors were gathered from an adult who was a healthcare worker with PCR-confirmed SARS-CoV-2 infection or an uninfected control (not recorded which).

This clonotype has at least ten counts. The chain employs TRBV4-3 and TRBJ1-4; no definite D call. Trimming stripped 3 bases from V and 2 bases from J, with 10 bases between. In germline, CDR1 is LGHNA, CDR2 YSLEER. This CDR3 contains 15 residues. The CDR3 protein is CASSHYPRTNEKLFF. The CDR3 bases are TGCGCCAGCAGCCATTATCCGCGGACTAATGAAAAACTGTTTTTT.

This chain connects TRBV7-6 to TRBJ1-2; D ambiguous. CDR3 length: 15 residues. V was cut by 1 base and J by 2 bases, with 11 bases left in between. Germline V gene data show CDR1 as SGHVS and CDR2 as FNYEAQ. CDR3 region: CASSLGTDLNYGYTF. For the CDR3, the DNA is TGTGCCAGCAGCTTAGGGACGGACCTAAACTATGGCTACACCTTC.

The rearrangement uses TRBV19 and TRBJ2-1, with D uncertain. V lost 5 bases to trimming and J lost 4 bases, with 9 bases between them. The CDR3 loop spans 13 amino acids. CDR1 is LNHDA, CDR2 SQIVND, per germline (reference sequence). The CDR3 DNA is TGTGCCAGTAGTTTCACGGTGTACAATGAGCAGTTCTTC. This codes for CASSFTVYNEQFF.

This clonotype was counted only a few times. The chain employs TRBV6-5 and TRBJ2-5; D gene ambiguous. The V and J ends lost 5 bases and 7 bases respectively, with 14 bases between them. The CDR3 extends over 13 amino acids. The germline CDR1 and CDR2 sequences are MNHEY and SVGAGI. The CDR3 DNA is TGTGCCAGCAGTCCCCCCGGGTCAAGGACCCAGTACTTC. This encodes CASSPPGSRTQYF.

This clonotype was recorded at least ten times. Without the conserved terminal phenylalanine or tryptophan, this CDR3 likely stems from a read error. This chain joins TRBV12-3 or TRBV12-4 and TRBJ1-5; unclear D gene. V was clipped by 1 base and J by 3 bases, with 7 bases between them. The CDR3 covers 14 residues. DNA for the CDR3: TGTGCCAGCAGTTTAGGCCACAACAATCAGCCCCAGCATTCT. It codes for CASSLGHNNQPQHS.

The chain carries TRBV24-1 and TRBJ1-2, with D possibly being TRBD1 (5 bases). V dropped 4 bases and J dropped 2 bases, with 10 bases sitting between them. The germline gives CDR1 KGHDR, CDR2 SFDVKD. This CDR3 contains 14 residues. Written as DNA, the CDR3 is TGTGCCACCAGTGACTCCGACAGAAACTATGGCTACACCTTC. Translated, it gives CATSDSDRNYGYTF.

This clonotype showed up many times. The V gene is TRBV6-5, the J gene TRBJ1-1, with a tentative D call TRBD1 (5 bases). Trimming removed 2 bases at V and 6 bases at J, with 16 bases between. Per the germline V gene, CDR1 is MNHEY and CDR2 is SVGAGI. This CDR3 is 15 amino acids long. The CDR3 region has the DNA TGTGCCAGCAGTTACCTACCGACAGCGGATGCTGAAGCTTTCTTT. This sequence encodes CASSYLPTADAEAFF.

This chain connects TRBV6-5 to TRBJ2-7; 7 bases are a match to TRBD1. The CDR3 is made up of 13 amino acids. The junction had 11 bases not matched to a gene; V was cut back by 7 bases and J by 8 bases. CDR1 is MNHEY, CDR2 SVGAGI, per germline. In DNA form, the CDR3 reads TGTGCCAGCACCAAACCGGGACAGTATAAGCAGTACTTC. Its protein product is CASTKPGQYKQYF.

Comments on this clonotype: This likely comes from a read error, as the CDR3 has no conserved phenylalanine or tryptophan at its end. V usage is TRBV28 and J usage is TRBJ1-1; D is possibly TRBD1 (6 bases). CDR3 length equals 14 residues. V lost 4 bases to trimming and J lost 5 bases, with 14 bases between them. Germline V gene lookup returns CDR1 MDHEN and CDR2 SYDVKM. CDR3 loop: CASSSGGAWTEAFS. In DNA form, the CDR3 reads TGTGCCAGCAGTTCCGGGGGCGCATGGACTGAAGCTTTCTCT.

With respect to this clonotype: Sequence at one end of the junction differs from germline and may be a read error. The V and J genes are TRBV7-8 and TRBJ1-2; D perhaps matches TRBD1 (5 bases). Germline CDR1 reads SGHVS; CDR2 reads FQNEAQ. CDR3 length: 15 residues. The CDR3 spells CANSLGTGVLYGYTF. The CDR3, as DNA: TGTGCCAACAGCTTGGGTACAGGCGTCCTCTATGGCTACACCTTC.

This clonotype turned up a few times. CDR3 sequence: CSARDWGFTDTQYF. CDR3 coding DNA: TGCAGTGCTAGAGATTGGGGGTTCACAGATACGCAGTATTTT. J is TRBJ2-3 and V is TRBV20-1, with D perhaps given as TRBD1 or TRBD2 (5 bases each). V was pared by 0 bases and J by 2 bases, with 9 bases between. The CDR3 extends over 14 amino acids. Germline CDR1 reads DFQATT; CDR2 reads SNEGSKA (reference sequence).

The chain couples TRBV20-1 to TRBJ2-1; 9 bases line up with TRBD1. From germline, CDR1 is DFQATT and CDR2 SNEGSKA (reference sequence). The CDR3 runs to 15 residues. V was pared by 3 bases and J by 4 bases, with 7 bases of the junction left unmatched. CDR3 DNA sequence: TGCAGTGCTAGGAGGGCGGACAGGGGATACAATGAGCAGTTCTTC. This encodes CSARRADRGYNEQFF.

This clonotype has a count of ten or more. CDR3 nucleotides: TGTGCCAGCAGCCCACCTGGCCCAGCGACGCTGTCCTACAATGAGCAGTTCTTC. It specifies CASSPPGPATLSYNEQFF. The rearrangement uses TRBV7-9 and TRBJ2-1; D ambiguous. Trimming removed 5 bases from V and 1 base from J, with 21 bases in between. The length of the CDR3 is 18 residues. CDR1 is SEHNR and CDR2 is FQNEAQ in the germline V gene (reference sequence).

The chain is built from TRBV6-2 or TRBV6-3 and TRBJ1-5; no definite D call. The CDR3 has 16 amino acids. V shed 2 bases and J shed 1 base, with 12 bases lying between them. The germline V gene encodes CDR1 MNHEY and CDR2 SVGEGT. The CDR3 spells CASSYRTGLSNQPQHF. CDR3 nucleotides: TGTGCCAGCAGTTACCGGACGGGCCTAAGCAATCAGCCCCAGCATTTT.

This clonotype was detected many times. The chain has TRBV6-5 and TRBJ2-1; 7 nucleotides match TRBD2. The ends lost 5 bases at V and 8 bases at J; junction bases unmatched: 9. Germline lookup yields CDR1 MNHEY and CDR2 SVGAGI. There are 14 residues in the CDR3. CDR3 DNA: TGTGCCAGCAGTCAGGCCACTAGCGTCGATGAGCAGTTCTTC. Translation gives CASSQATSVDEQFF.

The chain employs TRBV6-1 and TRBJ1-4; D is unclear. Germline V gene sequence: CDR1 MNHNS, CDR2 SASEGT. The CDR3 totals 14 residues. Trimming took 2 bases from V and 8 from J, leaving 12 bases between them. The CDR3 reads CASSEWGGREKLFF. The CDR3 DNA sequence: TGTGCCAGCAGTGAATGGGGAGGGAGGGAAAAACTGTTTTTT.

This clonotype came up a few times. The chain joins TRBV11-2 to TRBJ1-2; TRBD1 matches at 7 bases. Germline V lookup: CDR1 SGHAT, CDR2 FQNNGV. The junction had 7 bases not matched to a gene; V was cut back by 1 base and J by 2 bases. The CDR3 has 16 amino acids. Here the CDR3 reads CASSLARTGANYGYTF. The CDR3 region has the DNA TGTGCCAGCAGCTTAGCCCGGACAGGCGCAAACTATGGCTACACCTTC.

This clonotype has at least ten counts. The chain joins TRBV7-9 to TRBJ1-6; 8 nucleotides match TRBD1. V shed 4 bases and J 7 bases; nucleotides not matched to a gene: 9. Germline V CDR1 and CDR2: SEHNR, FQNEAQ (reference sequence). This CDR3 is built from 16 residues. DNA for the CDR3: TGTGCCAGCAGCTCATCCCAGGGGGCGCGAAATTCACCCCTCCACTTT. Protein: CASSSSQGARNSPLHF.

The chain combines TRBV11-2 with TRBJ1-1; D ambiguous. Germline CDR1 SGHAT, CDR2 FQNNGV. The V end lost 2 bases, the J end lost 0 bases, and 19 bases lay between the germline ends. The CDR3 covers 18 residues. This CDR3 reads CASSLQIRGRSMNTEAFF. CDR3 nucleotide sequence: TGTGCCAGCAGCTTACAAATCCGCGGGAGGAGTATGAACACTGAAGCTTTCTTT.

This clonotype was recorded at least ten times. The chain recombines TRBV9 with TRBJ2-3, with 11 bases aligning to TRBD2. The J segment lost 1 base and the V segment lost 0 bases, leaving 13 bases of the junction unmatched. This CDR3 is built from 20 residues. The germline gives CDR1 SGDLS, CDR2 YYNGEE. The CDR3 region is CASSVVASGGHGPGTDTQYF. The CDR3 DNA is TGTGCCAGCAGCGTAGTGGCTAGCGGGGGGCATGGGCCCGGCACAGATACGCAGTATTTT.

This clonotype showed up many times. The chain recombines TRBV7-2 with TRBJ2-7, with 12 positions matching TRBD2. The germline V gene encodes CDR1 SGHTA and CDR2 FQGNSA. With V trimmed by 4 bases and J by 2 bases, 0 bases remained unmatched. This CDR3 is built from 14 residues. The CDR3 is CASSSSGGAYEQYF. The CDR3 nucleotides read TGTGCCAGCAGCTCTAGCGGGGGGGCCTACGAGCAGTACTTC.

The chain couples TRBV10-1 to TRBJ2-1, with 10 nucleotides matching TRBD2. Germline trimming cut 4 bases from V and 5 bases from J; bases unmatched to any gene: 5. The germline gives CDR1 WNHNN, CDR2 SYGVQD (reference sequence). CDR3 size: 15 residues. The CDR3 bases are TGCGCCAGCAGTGGGAGCGGGGGGGCCGACAATGAGCAGTTCTTC. Its protein product is CASSGSGGADNEQFF.

This clonotype was counted a few times. This chain joins TRBV3-1 and TRBJ1-1, with 9 bases matching TRBD1. The J segment lost 11 bases and the V segment lost 2 bases, leaving 3 bases of the junction unmatched. Per germline, CDR1 LGHDT and CDR2 YNNKEL (reference sequence). The CDR3 is made up of 12 amino acids. CDR3 nucleotide sequence: TGTGCCAGCAGCCAACTCGACAGGGGGGCTTTCTTT. It is translated as CASSQLDRGAFF.

This chain joins TRBV2 and TRBJ2-6, with a weak D call TRBD2 (6 bases). The V gene lost 4 bases and the J gene lost 0 bases, with 13 bases spanning the gap. The V gene's germline CDR1 is SNHLY and CDR2 FYNNEI. The CDR3 spans 17 residues. CDR3 DNA sequence: TGTGCCAGCAGTGTTGCGGGGTCCCTCTCTGGGGCCAACGTCCTGACTTTC. Translation: CASSVAGSLSGANVLTF. Using reference TRBV2 and TRBJ2-6 for the parts outside the CDR3, the full variable domain is EPEVTQTPSHQVTQMGQEVILRCVPISNHLYFYWYRQILGQKVEFLVSFYNNEISEKSEIFDDQFSVERPDGSNFTLKIRSTKLEDSAMYFCASSVAGSLSGANVLTFGAGSRLTVL.